Below, 12 T cell receptor beta chains from the same sample are listed, as sequenced in a study of human T cells and chemical hapten exposure. Time point here: patch test 2, 6 weeks after DPC sensitization. Treatment noted: therapeutic diphenylcyclopropenone sensitization with weekly scalp DPC. MiXCR was run by TCRdb on the RACE reads, yielding one entry per CDR3 protein. The sample carries approximately 110,000 distinct CDR3 sequences, about a tenth recorded once. The source was whole blood, collected in connection with sensitization to the hapten diphenylcyclopropenone (DPC). Receptors originate from a woman aged 40 to 50 with alopecia areata. Some clones in this sample may be carry-over from other donors' samples.

The chain uses TRBV9 and TRBJ1-2; D is perhaps TRBD1 (6 bases). There are 17 residues in the CDR3. Trimming took 0 bases from V and 4 from J, leaving 19 bases between them. The germline V gene has CDR1 SGDLS and CDR2 YYNGEE. CDR3 amino acids: CASSVDPVESGVYGYTF. The CDR3 DNA sequence: TGTGCCAGCAGCGTAGATCCCGTAGAATCAGGGGTCTATGGCTACACCTTC.

This clonotype was recorded at least ten times. V is TRBV7-2 and J is TRBJ1-5; a weak D match, TRBD1 (6 bases). Per germline, CDR1 SGHTA and CDR2 FQGNSA. The germline V and J ends were trimmed by 6 bases and 5 bases, with 11 bases remaining between them. CDR3 size: 13 residues. CDR3 protein: CASSYQGYQPQHF. The DNA of the CDR3 is TGTGCCAGCAGTTATCAGGGGTATCAGCCCCAGCATTTT.

On this clonotype itself: A clone one base away is much larger, so this may be a read error. The genes are TRBV4-3 and TRBJ2-7, with 10 bases fitting TRBD2. CDR3 length: 15 amino acids. The germline CDR1 and CDR2 sequences are LGHNA and YSLEER. CDR3 sequence reads: CASSRAVAGGYVQYF. The CDR3 coding sequence is TGCGCCAGCAGCCGAGCAGTAGCGGGGGGTTACGTGCAGTACTTC.

There are many counts of this clonotype. The chain carries TRBV5-1 and TRBJ1-6; D unclear. The CDR3 is made up of 15 amino acids. Trimming took off 4 bases at V and 7 bases at J, with 15 bases between the two ends. CDR1 and CDR2 (germline): SGHRS, YFSETQ. The CDR3 here is CASSQLPGPNSPLHF. Written as DNA, the CDR3 is TGCGCCAGCAGCCAACTCCCGGGCCCCAATTCACCCCTCCACTTT.

There are many counts of this clonotype. V and J are TRBV4-1 and TRBJ2-7; D remains ambiguous. This CDR3 has 13 residues. V lost 2 bases to trimming and J lost 3 bases, with 8 bases between them. Per the germline V gene, CDR1 is MGHRA and CDR2 is YSYEKL. The CDR3 loop reads CASSQISSYEQYF. The DNA for the CDR3 is TGCGCCAGCAGCCAAATCTCGAGCTACGAGCAGTACTTC.

This chain's CDR3 is CSASRDWGLSTDTQYF. CDR3 nucleotides: TGCAGTGCTAGTCGGGACTGGGGGCTTAGCACAGATACGCAGTATTTT. The chain couples TRBV20-1 to TRBJ2-3, with D tentatively TRBD1 or TRBD2 (6 bases each). Between the trimmed V and J ends, which lost 3 bases and 0 bases, there was a span of 16 bases. Germline CDR1 DFQATT, CDR2 SNEGSKA (reference sequence). The CDR3 consists of 16 residues.

This clonotype showed up many times. As DNA, the CDR3 is TGTGCCTGGAGTGTCCGAGGGTACGAGCAGTACTTC. This translates into CAWSVRGYEQYF. The V gene is TRBV30, the J gene TRBJ2-7, with D maybe TRBD2 (5 bases). The CDR3 length is 12 residues. Trimming stripped 0 bases from V and 4 bases from J, with 7 bases between. Germline-derived CDR1 and CDR2 are GTSNPN and SVGIG (reference sequence).

The rearrangement uses TRBV6-6 and TRBJ2-5; D may match TRBD1 or TRBD2 (5 bases each). CDR3 length equals 14 residues. Germline CDR1 MNHNY, CDR2 SVGAGI (reference sequence). Deletions cut 6 bases from V and 4 bases from J, with 15 bases between. The CDR3 protein is CASSSGTLPETQYF. The CDR3 region has the DNA TGTGCCAGCAGCTCCGGGACCCTTCCAGAGACCCAGTACTTC.

This clonotype has a handful of counts. This chain uses TRBV4-2 with TRBJ2-7; TRBD2 agrees at 10 bases. CDR3 length equals 16 residues. With V trimmed by 5 bases and J by 5 bases, 12 bases remained unmatched. The germline gives CDR1 LGHNA, CDR2 YNFKEQ. CDR3 protein: CASSNSGGAESHEQYF. The DNA for the CDR3 is TGTGCCAGCAGCAACAGCGGGGGGGCTGAAAGCCACGAGCAGTACTTC.

About this clonotype itself: This may be a read error: a much more frequent sequence differs by one nucleotide. The gene calls are TRBV6-2 or TRBV6-3 and TRBJ2-3; D call uncertain. Per germline, CDR1 MNHEY and CDR2 SVGEGT. The CDR3 spans 16 residues. The CDR3 bases are TGTGTCAGCAGTTACAAGAACACACTCCCCACAGATACGCAGTATTTT. The encoded protein is CVSSYKNTLPTDTQYF.

This clonotype showed up many times. The chain is built from TRBV6-5 and TRBJ1-3, with D unresolved. Germline V gives CDR1 MNHEY, CDR2 SVGAGI. V was shortened by 2 bases and J by 0 bases, with 17 bases between the two germline ends. The CDR3 extends over 18 amino acids. In DNA form, the CDR3 reads TGTGCCAGCAGTTACACGCCCGTGGACGGTGCCTCTGGAAACACCATATATTTT. Protein: CASSYTPVDGASGNTIYF.

The chain links TRBV4-1 to TRBJ2-5, with 9 bases that match TRBD2. Germline V gives CDR1 MGHRA, CDR2 YSYEKL. This CDR3 contains 16 residues. The J segment lost 6 bases and the V segment lost 0 bases, leaving 8 bases of the junction unmatched. The CDR3 reads CASSQERRGGWKTQYF. The CDR3, as DNA: TGCGCCAGCAGCCAAGAGAGGCGGGGGGGCTGGAAGACCCAGTACTTC.